The 22 T cell receptor beta chains reported below all come from one sample, sequenced in a study of cytomegalovirus exposure and HLA in healthy donors. Method: immunoSEQ multiplex PCR; TCRdb's copy keeps in-frame clones and lacks some. The profile shows some 260,000 clones, roughly 90% of them singletons. The sequenced sample was PBMCs. These receptors were collected from a man between 18 and 35 years old in good health and CMV-seropositive.

This clone was recorded a few times. The chain carries TRBV7-9 and TRBJ2-1; D gene unclear. CDR1 and CDR2 from the germline V gene are SEHNR and FQNEAQ (reference sequence). CDR3 length: 15 residues. V shed 1 base and J shed 8 bases, with 15 bases lying between them. DNA for the CDR3: TGTGCCAGCAGCTTAGTTTGGCGGTTACCGGATGAGCAGTTCTTC. Amino acid sequence: CASSLVWRLPDEQFF.

This chain uses TRBV13 with TRBJ1-3, with 7 bases lining up with TRBD1. V dropped 3 bases and J dropped 3; count of bases not matched to a gene: 5. CDR1 is PRHDT and CDR2 is FYEKMQ in the germline V gene (reference sequence). This CDR3 is built from 15 residues. DNA of the CDR3: TGTGCCAGCAGCTTTATACAGGGGTATGGAAACACCATATATTTT. Protein product: CASSFIQGYGNTIYF. Complete variable domain (other parts from reference TRBV13 and TRBJ1-3): AAGVIQSPRHLIKEKRETATLKCYPIPRHDTVYWYQQGPGQDPQFLISFYEKMQSDKGSIPDRFSAQQFSDYHSELNMSSLELGDSALYFCASSFIQGYGNTIYFGEGSWLTVV.

The chain joins TRBV9 to TRBJ2-5; unclear D gene. Germline assignment: CDR1 SGDLS and CDR2 YYNGEE. The CDR3 runs to 14 residues. Trimming took off 4 bases at V and 0 bases at J, with 10 bases between the two ends. Here the CDR3 DNA reads TGTGCCAGCAGCCCTTCTGGCTACCAAGAGACCCAGTACTTC. Amino acid sequence: CASSPSGYQETQYF.

DNA for the CDR3: TGTGCCAGCTCACCCCCGGGACGGAAATACGAGCAGTACTTC. Protein product: CASSPPGRKYEQYF. The chain couples TRBV18 to TRBJ2-7; D is perhaps TRBD1 or TRBD2 (5 bases each). The CDR3 extends over 14 amino acids. Trimming cost V 3 bases and J 4 bases, with 13 bases left between them. Germline-derived CDR1 and CDR2 are KGHSH and LQKENI.

The chain uses TRBV30 and TRBJ2-1; D gene unclear. This CDR3 has 12 amino acids. The germline CDR1 and CDR2 sequences are GTSNPN and SVGIG (reference sequence). Between the trimmed V and J ends, which lost 5 bases and 4 bases, there was a span of 9 bases. This CDR3 reads CAWVQGYNEQFF. The CDR3 region has the DNA TGTGCCTGGGTCCAAGGTTACAATGAGCAGTTCTTC.

This chain joins TRBV6-5 and TRBJ2-5; D gene uncertain. Looked up from germline, CDR1 is MNHEY and CDR2 is SVGAGI. The CDR3 extends over 12 amino acids. Trimming took 7 bases from V and 4 from J, leaving 10 bases between them. This CDR3 reads CASMRYGETQYF. CDR3 sequence (DNA): TGTGCCAGCATGCGCTATGGAGAGACCCAGTACTTC.

This clone was seen only once. This chain connects TRBV7-3 to TRBJ2-3, with D perhaps TRBD2 (5 bases). The V end was cut by 3 bases, the J end by 4 bases, with 11 bases between. This CDR3 contains 14 residues. Germline V CDR1 and CDR2: SGHTA, FQGTGA. The CDR3 sequence: CASSLRDSADTQYF. DNA of the CDR3: TGTGCCAGCAGCTTGAGGGATTCAGCAGATACGCAGTATTTT.

The rearrangement joins TRBV28 to TRBJ2-7; 7 bases are shared with TRBD2. From germline, CDR1 is MDHEN and CDR2 SYDVKM. The CDR3 extends over 15 amino acids. Trimming cost V 6 bases and J 4 bases; bases outside gene matches: 12. The CDR3 DNA is TGTGCCAGCAGCCCCCCGGCTAGCGGATCATACGAGCAGTACTTC. Amino acids: CASSPPASGSYEQYF. Together with reference TRBV28 and TRBJ2-7, the CDR3 gives the full variable domain: DVKVTQSSRYLVKRTGEKVFLECVQDMDHENMFWYRQDPGLGLRLIYFSYDVKMKEKGDIPEGYSVSREKKERFSLILESASTNQTSMYLCASSPPASGSYEQYFGPGTRLTVT.

This sequence joins TRBV19 and TRBJ2-2; no firm D call. CDR3 length: 11 amino acids. V was cut by 3 bases and J by 6 bases, with 2 bases left in between. CDR1 and CDR2 from the germline V gene are LNHDA and SQIVND (reference sequence). CDR3 amino acids: CASSMAGELFF. As DNA, the CDR3 is TGTGCCAGTAGTATGGCCGGGGAGCTGTTTTTT.

This clone appeared a few times. This chain uses TRBV6-6 with TRBJ2-3; D not certain. Trimming shortened V by 6 bases and J by 6 bases, and 10 bases separated the two germline ends. The length of the CDR3 is 12 residues. The germline CDR1 and CDR2 sequences are MNHNY and SVGAGI (reference sequence). CDR3 DNA: TGTGCCAGCAGCACTGGTACGGATACGCAGTATTTT. This gives the protein CASSTGTDTQYF.

This chain connects TRBV4-2 to TRBJ2-7; TRBD2 matches 8 bases. Looked up from germline, CDR1 is LGHNA and CDR2 is YNFKEQ. V shed 4 bases, J shed 7 bases, and the junction held 15 bases outside the gene matches. The CDR3 is made up of 16 amino acids. CDR3 amino acids: CASSLNYGSSGGEQYF. As DNA, the CDR3 is TGTGCCAGCAGCCTAAATTATGGGTCCTCGGGGGGGGAGCAGTACTTC.

The chain's CDR3 is CASTARDGYGYTF. The CDR3, as DNA: TGTGCCAGCACCGCGAGGGACGGCTATGGCTACACCTTC. The chain couples TRBV7-2 to TRBJ1-2; possibly TRBD1 for D (5 bases). The CDR3 is made up of 13 amino acids. V was cut by 7 bases and J by 4 bases, with 13 bases left in between. From germline, CDR1 is SGHTA and CDR2 FQGNSA.

This clone has a count of ten or more. For the CDR3, the DNA is TGCGCCAGCAGCTCGGGACAGGGTGACACAGATACGCAGTATTTT. Its translation is CASSSGQGDTDTQYF. The rearrangement joins TRBV5-1 to TRBJ2-3, with 9 bases fitting TRBD1. Germline CDR1 SGHRS, CDR2 YFSETQ. J was trimmed by 2 bases and V by 3 bases; bases with no gene match: 4. There are 15 residues in the CDR3. Full variable domain (missing parts from reference TRBV5-1 and TRBJ2-3): KAGVTQTPRYLIKTRGQQVTLSCSPISGHRSVSWYQQTPGQGLQFLFEYFSETQRNKGNFPGRFSGRQFSNSRSEMNVSTLELGDSALYLCASSSGQGDTDTQYFGPGTRLTVL.

The DNA of the CDR3 is TGCGCCAGCAGCTTGCCTAGTAGTACAGATACGCAGTATTTT. The encoded protein is CASSLPSSTDTQYF. This chain links TRBV5-1 with TRBJ2-3; D is uncertain. The CDR3 runs 14 residues. CDR1 is SGHRS, CDR2 YFSETQ, per germline. V lost 1 base, J lost 3 bases, and 9 bases lay in between.

This chain uses TRBV28 with TRBJ2-3; D gene ambiguous. Germline CDR1 MDHEN, CDR2 SYDVKM. V gave up 5 bases and J gave up 1 base, with 13 bases separating them. This CDR3 spans 15 amino acids. Here the CDR3 DNA reads TGTGCCAGCAGTCCCATCGGGCACGGCACAGATACGCAGTATTTT. Protein sequence: CASSPIGHGTDTQYF.

The V and J genes are TRBV5-1 and TRBJ1-2; perhaps TRBD1 as D (5 bases). CDR1 and CDR2 from the germline V gene are SGHRS and YFSETQ. V was shortened by 1 base and J by 2 bases, with 9 bases between the two germline ends. CDR3 length: 14 amino acids. The CDR3 region is CASSLMTENYGYTF. The CDR3 region has the DNA TGCGCCAGCAGCTTGATGACAGAAAACTATGGCTACACCTTC.

V and J are TRBV5-4 and TRBJ2-3, with D perhaps TRBD1 (6 bases). Germline V CDR1 and CDR2: SGHNT, YYREEE (reference sequence). Trimming took off 5 bases at V and 1 base at J, with 14 bases between the two ends. The CDR3 runs 15 residues. CDR3 in DNA: TGTGCCAGCAGTACCCCAGGGGATCGCACAGATACGCAGTATTTT. Protein product: CASSTPGDRTDTQYF.

The chain carries TRBV27 and TRBJ2-2; maybe TRBD1 (5 bases). This CDR3 has 15 amino acids. V lost 5 bases to trimming and J lost 4 bases, with 14 bases between them. Germline V gene sequence: CDR1 MNHEY, CDR2 SMNVEV (reference sequence). The CDR3 DNA follows: TGTGCCAGCAGTCTGGGCAGGGTCGGCACCGGGGAGCTGTTTTTT. Amino acids: CASSLGRVGTGELFF.

This chain uses TRBV27 with TRBJ2-1; TRBD2 matches at 9 bases. There are 15 residues in the CDR3. The ends lost 4 bases at V and 6 bases at J; junction bases unmatched: 7. Germline V gives CDR1 MNHEY, CDR2 SMNVEV (reference sequence). The CDR3 reads CASSYLAGGSNEQFF. The CDR3 bases are TGTGCCAGCAGTTATCTTGCGGGAGGGAGCAATGAGCAGTTCTTC.

The V gene is TRBV19, the J gene TRBJ2-1; D is unclear. Germline CDR1 and CDR2: LNHDA and SQIVND (reference sequence). The CDR3 consists of 15 residues. The germline V and J ends were trimmed by 5 bases and 4 bases, with 15 bases remaining between them. The CDR3 loop reads CASSPGQTPYNEQFF. CDR3 DNA: TGTGCCAGTAGTCCCGGTCAAACTCCATACAATGAGCAGTTCTTC.

The V and J genes are TRBV6-1 and TRBJ2-7; 7 bases are a match to TRBD2. This CDR3 region has 18 residues. The germline V gene encodes CDR1 MNHNS and CDR2 SASEGT. The ends lost 4 bases at V and 2 bases at J; junction bases unmatched: 17. The CDR3 reads CASSARGFASGRAYEQYF. Written as DNA, the CDR3 is TGTGCCAGCAGTGCCCGGGGTTTTGCTAGCGGCCGTGCCTACGAGCAGTACTTC.

This clone was detected only a few times. This chain links TRBV18 with TRBJ2-1; possibly TRBD1 for D (6 bases). The CDR3 is 13 amino acids. In germline, CDR1 is KGHSH, CDR2 LQKENI. Trimming stripped 3 bases from V and 5 bases from J, with 8 bases between. CDR3 sequence (DNA): TGTGCCAGCTCACCTTGGACAGACAATGAGCAGTTCTTC. As protein: CASSPWTDNEQFF. The variable domain in full, with the rest retrieved from reference TRBV18 and TRBJ2-1, is NAGVMQNPRHLVRRRGQEARLRCSPMKGHSHVYWYRQLPEEGLKFMVYLQKENIIDESGMPKERFSAEFPKEGPSILRIQQVVRGDSAAYFCASSPWTDNEQFFGPGTRLTVL.